This T cell receptor beta chain was captured in a study of cytomegalovirus exposure and HLA in healthy donors. The PCR was carried out with 60 Vbeta primers and 13 Jbeta primers. Profiling relied on immunoSEQ multiplex PCR, and the TCRdb table lists in-frame clones only, not all of them. The table records around 50,000 clones, 60% to 85% of them present only once. The CDR3 extends over 17 amino acids. Per the germline V gene, CDR1 is KGHSH and CDR2 is LQKENI. V lost 0 bases and J 5 bases, leaving 16 bases between the germline ends. The TCR comes from a man aged 25-40 years in good health and CMV-seropositive. The sequencing sample was made of PBMCs. The genes are TRBV18 and TRBJ2-2, with D possibly matching TRBD1 (6 bases). As DNA, the CDR3 is TGTGCCAGCTCACCACCGTCCTACAGGGATCGGACCGGGGAGCTGTTTTTT. Its protein is CASSPPSYRDRTGELFF.